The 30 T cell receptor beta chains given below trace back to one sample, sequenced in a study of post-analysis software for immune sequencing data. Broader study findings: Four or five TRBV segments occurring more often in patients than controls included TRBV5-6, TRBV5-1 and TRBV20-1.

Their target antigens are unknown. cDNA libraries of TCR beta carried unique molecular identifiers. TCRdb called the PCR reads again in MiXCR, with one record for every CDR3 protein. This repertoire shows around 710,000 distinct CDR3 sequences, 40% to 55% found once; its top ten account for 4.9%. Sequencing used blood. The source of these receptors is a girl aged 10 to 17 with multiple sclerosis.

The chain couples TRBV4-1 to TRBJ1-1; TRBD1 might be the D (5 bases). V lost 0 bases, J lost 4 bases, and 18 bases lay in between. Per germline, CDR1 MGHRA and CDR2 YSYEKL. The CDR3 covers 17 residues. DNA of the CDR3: TGCGCCAGCAGCCAAGAGAGGGGTGCCGCAGGAGGCACTGAAGCTTTCTTT. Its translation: CASSQERGAAGGTEAFF.

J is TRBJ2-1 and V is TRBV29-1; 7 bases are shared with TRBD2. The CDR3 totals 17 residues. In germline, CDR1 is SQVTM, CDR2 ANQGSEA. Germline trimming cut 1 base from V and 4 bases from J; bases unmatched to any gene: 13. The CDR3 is CSVEAPILAEEYNEQFF. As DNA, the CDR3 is TGCAGCGTTGAAGCCCCGATTCTAGCGGAGGAATACAATGAGCAGTTCTTC.

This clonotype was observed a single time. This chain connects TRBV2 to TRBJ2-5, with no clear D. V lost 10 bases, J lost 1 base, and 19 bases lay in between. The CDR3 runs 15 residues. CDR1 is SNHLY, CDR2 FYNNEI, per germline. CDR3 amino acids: CATRRVSNFQETQYF. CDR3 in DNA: TGTGCCACCCGAAGAGTCTCAAATTTCCAAGAGACCCAGTACTTC.

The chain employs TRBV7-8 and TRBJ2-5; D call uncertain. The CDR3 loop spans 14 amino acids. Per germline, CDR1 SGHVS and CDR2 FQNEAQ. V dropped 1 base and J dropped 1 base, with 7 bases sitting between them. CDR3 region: CASSLGVSQETQYF. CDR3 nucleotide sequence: TGTGCCAGCAGCTTAGGCGTCAGCCAAGAGACCCAGTACTTC.

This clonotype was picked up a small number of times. CDR3 sequence: CASSRSSLSNQPQHF. CDR3 in DNA: TGTGCCAGCAGTCGTTCGTCCCTTAGCAATCAGCCCCAGCATTTT. The chain uses TRBV6-2 or TRBV6-3 and TRBJ1-5; D gene unclear. CDR3 length: 15 amino acids. V was cut by 5 bases and J by 0 bases, with 11 bases left in between. The germline gives CDR1 MNHEY, CDR2 SVGEGT.

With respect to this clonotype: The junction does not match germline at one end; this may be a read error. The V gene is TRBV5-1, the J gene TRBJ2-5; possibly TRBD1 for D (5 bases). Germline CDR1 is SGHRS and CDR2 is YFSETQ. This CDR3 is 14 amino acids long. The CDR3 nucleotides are TGCGCCAGTAGCTCGGGCAAGGGGCAAGAGACCCAGTACTTC. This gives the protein CASSSGKGQETQYF. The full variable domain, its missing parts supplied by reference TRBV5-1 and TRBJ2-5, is KAGVTQTPRYLIKTRGQQVTLSCSPISGHRSVSWYQQTPGQGLQFLFEYFSETQRNKGNFPGRFSGRQFSNSRSEMNVSTLELGDSALYLCASSSGKGQETQYFGPGTRLLVL.

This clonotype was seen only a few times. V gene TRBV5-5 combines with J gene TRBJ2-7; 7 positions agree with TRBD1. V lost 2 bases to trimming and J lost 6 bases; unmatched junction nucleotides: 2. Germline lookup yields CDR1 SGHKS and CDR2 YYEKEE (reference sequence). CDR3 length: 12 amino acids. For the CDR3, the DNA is TGTGCCAGCAGCTTTGACAGGGCCGAGCAGTACTTC. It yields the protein CASSFDRAEQYF.

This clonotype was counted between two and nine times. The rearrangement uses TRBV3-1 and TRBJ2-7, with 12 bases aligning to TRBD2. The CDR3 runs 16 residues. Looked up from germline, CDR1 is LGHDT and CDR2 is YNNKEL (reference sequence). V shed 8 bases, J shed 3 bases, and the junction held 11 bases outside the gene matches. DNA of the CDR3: TGTGCCAGCGGACTAGCGGGACCTATTAATTTCTACGAGCAGTACTTC. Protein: CASGLAGPINFYEQYF.

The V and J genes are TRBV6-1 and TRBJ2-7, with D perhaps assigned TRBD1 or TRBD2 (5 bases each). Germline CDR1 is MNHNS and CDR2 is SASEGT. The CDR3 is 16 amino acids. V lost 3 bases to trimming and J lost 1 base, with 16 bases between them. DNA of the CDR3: TGTGCCAGCAGTGATAGATGGGACGGACGATCCTACGAGCAGTACTTC. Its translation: CASSDRWDGRSYEQYF.

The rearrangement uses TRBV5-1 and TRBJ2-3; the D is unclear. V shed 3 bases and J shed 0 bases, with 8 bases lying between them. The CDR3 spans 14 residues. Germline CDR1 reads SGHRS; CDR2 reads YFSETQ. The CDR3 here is CASSSTSSTDTQYF. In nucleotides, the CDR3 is TGCGCCAGCAGCTCTACCTCTAGCACAGATACGCAGTATTTT.

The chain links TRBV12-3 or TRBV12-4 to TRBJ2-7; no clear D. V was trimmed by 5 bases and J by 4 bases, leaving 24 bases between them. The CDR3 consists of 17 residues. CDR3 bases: TGTGCCAGCAGTCCAACCTTAGCAGCCGTCCTGACTTACGAGCAGTACTTC. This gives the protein CASSPTLAAVLTYEQYF.

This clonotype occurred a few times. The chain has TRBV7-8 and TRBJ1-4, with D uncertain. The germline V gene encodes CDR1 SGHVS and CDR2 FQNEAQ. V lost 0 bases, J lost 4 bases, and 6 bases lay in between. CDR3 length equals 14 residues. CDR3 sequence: CASSLARSNEKLFF. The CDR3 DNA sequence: TGTGCCAGCAGCTTAGCCAGGAGTAATGAAAAACTGTTTTTT.

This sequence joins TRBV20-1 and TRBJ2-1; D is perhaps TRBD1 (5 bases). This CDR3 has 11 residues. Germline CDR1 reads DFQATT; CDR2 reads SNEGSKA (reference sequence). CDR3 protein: CRVVRANEQFF. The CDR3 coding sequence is TGCAGGGTCGTCAGGGCGAACGAGCAGTTCTTC.

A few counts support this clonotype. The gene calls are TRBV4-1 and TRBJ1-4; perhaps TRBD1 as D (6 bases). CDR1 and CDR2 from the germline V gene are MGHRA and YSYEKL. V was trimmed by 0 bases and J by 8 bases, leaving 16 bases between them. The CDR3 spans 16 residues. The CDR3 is CASSQEGGRDYEKLFF. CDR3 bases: TGCGCCAGCAGCCAAGAGGGGGGCAGGGATTACGAAAAACTGTTTTTT.

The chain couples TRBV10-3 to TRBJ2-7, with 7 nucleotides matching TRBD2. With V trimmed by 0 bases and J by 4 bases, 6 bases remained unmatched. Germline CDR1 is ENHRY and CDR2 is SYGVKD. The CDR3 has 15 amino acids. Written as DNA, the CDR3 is TGTGCCATCAGTGAGTCTCCGGGAGGTGAATACGAGCAGTACTTC. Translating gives CAISESPGGEYEQYF.

CDR3 in DNA: TGCAGTGCTTCCGACAGGATCTATGGCTACACCTTC. Translation gives CSASDRIYGYTF. The chain carries TRBV20-1 and TRBJ1-2; TRBD1 is a possible D gene (6 bases). The CDR3 sequence is 12 residues long. Trimming shortened V by 5 bases and J by 4 bases, and 11 bases separated the two germline ends. Germline V gives CDR1 DFQATT, CDR2 SNEGSKA (reference sequence).

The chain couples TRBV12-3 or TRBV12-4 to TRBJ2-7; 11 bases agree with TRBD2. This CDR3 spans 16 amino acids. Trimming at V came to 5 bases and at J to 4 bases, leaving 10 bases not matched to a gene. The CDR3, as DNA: TGTGCCAGCAGTGGGAGACTAGCGGGATTTTCTTACGAGCAGTACTTC. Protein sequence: CASSGRLAGFSYEQYF.

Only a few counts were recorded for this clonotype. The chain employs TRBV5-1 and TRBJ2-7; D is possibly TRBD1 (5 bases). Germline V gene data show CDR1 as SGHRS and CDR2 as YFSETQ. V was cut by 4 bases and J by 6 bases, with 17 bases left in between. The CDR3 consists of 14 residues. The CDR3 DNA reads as TGCGCCAGCAGCCCCCCTGCGGATCAGGGCGAGCAGTACTTC. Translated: CASSPPADQGEQYF.

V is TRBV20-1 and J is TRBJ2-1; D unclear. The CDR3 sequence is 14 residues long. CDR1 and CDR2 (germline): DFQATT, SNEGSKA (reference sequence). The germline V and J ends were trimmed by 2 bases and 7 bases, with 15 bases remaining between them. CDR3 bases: TGCAGTGCTAGACCCCCCCAGACGAGGAATGAGCAGTTCTTC. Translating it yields CSARPPQTRNEQFF.

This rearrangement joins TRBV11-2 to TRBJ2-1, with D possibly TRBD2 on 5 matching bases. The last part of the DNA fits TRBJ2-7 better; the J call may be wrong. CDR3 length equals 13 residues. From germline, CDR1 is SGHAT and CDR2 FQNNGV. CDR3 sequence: CAAGGTSYNEQYF. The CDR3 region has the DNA TGTGCCGCGGGCGGAACCTCCTACAATGAGCAGTACTTC.

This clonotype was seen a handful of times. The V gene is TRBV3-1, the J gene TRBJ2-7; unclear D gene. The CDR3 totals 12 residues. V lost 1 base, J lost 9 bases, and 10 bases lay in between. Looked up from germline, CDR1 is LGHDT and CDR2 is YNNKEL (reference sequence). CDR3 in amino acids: CASSQGPERQYF. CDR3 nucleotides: TGTGCCAGCAGCCAAGGGCCAGAGAGGCAGTACTTC.

Here the CDR3 DNA reads TGTGCCAGCAGCGCGGACGGGGAGCTGTTTTTT. It is translated as CASSADGELFF. This sequence joins TRBV9 and TRBJ2-2; D is undetermined. V was trimmed by 3 bases and J by 7 bases, leaving 4 bases between them. CDR1 is SGDLS and CDR2 is YYNGEE in the germline V gene. The CDR3 is 11 amino acids. Based on the CDR3 plus reference TRBV9 and TRBJ2-2, the full variable domain is DSGVTQTPKHLITATGQRVTLRCSPRSGDLSVYWYQQSLDQGLQFLIQYYNGEERAKGNILERFSAQQFPDLHSELNLSSLELGDSALYFCASSADGELFFGEGSRLTVL.

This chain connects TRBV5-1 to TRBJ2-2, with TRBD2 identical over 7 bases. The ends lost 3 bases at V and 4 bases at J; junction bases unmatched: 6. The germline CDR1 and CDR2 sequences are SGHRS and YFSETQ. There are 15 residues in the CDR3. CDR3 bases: TGCGCCAGCAGCTACCCTAGCGGACGCACCGGGGAGCTGTTTTTT. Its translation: CASSYPSGRTGELFF. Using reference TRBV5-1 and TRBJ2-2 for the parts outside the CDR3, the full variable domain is KAGVTQTPRYLIKTRGQQVTLSCSPISGHRSVSWYQQTPGQGLQFLFEYFSETQRNKGNFPGRFSGRQFSNSRSEMNVSTLELGDSALYLCASSYPSGRTGELFFGEGSRLTVL.

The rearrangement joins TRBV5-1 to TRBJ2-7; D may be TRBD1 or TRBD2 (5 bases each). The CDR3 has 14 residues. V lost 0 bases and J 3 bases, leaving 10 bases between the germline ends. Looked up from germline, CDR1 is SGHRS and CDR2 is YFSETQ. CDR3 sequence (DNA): TGCGCCAGCAGCTTGGGAGGGGCATTCTACGAGCAGTACTTC. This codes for CASSLGGAFYEQYF.

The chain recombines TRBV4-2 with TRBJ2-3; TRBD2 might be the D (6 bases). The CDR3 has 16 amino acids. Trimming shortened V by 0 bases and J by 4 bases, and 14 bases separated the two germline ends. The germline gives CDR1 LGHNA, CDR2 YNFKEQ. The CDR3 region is CASSQEGRDGPDTQYF. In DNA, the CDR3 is TGTGCCAGCAGCCAAGAGGGGCGGGATGGCCCAGATACGCAGTATTTT.

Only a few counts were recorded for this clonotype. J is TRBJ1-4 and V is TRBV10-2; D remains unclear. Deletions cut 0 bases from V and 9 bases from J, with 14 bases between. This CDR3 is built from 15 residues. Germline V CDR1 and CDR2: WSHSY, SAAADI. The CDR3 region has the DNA TGCGCCAGCAGTGAGTCCCTAATGCCAGCGCAAAAACTGTTTTTT. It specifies CASSESLMPAQKLFF.

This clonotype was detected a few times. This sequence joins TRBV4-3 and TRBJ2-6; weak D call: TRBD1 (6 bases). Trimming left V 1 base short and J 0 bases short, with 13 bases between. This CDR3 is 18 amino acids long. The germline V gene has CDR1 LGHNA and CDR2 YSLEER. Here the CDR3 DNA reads TGCGCCAGCAGCCAAGGGCAGGGGACCTCCTCTGGGGCCAACGTCCTGACTTTC. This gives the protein CASSQGQGTSSGANVLTF.

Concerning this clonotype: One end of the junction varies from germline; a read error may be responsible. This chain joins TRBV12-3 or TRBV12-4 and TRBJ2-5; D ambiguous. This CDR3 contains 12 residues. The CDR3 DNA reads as TGTGCCAGCAGTTTAGGTCCGGAGAGCCAGTACTTC. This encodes CASSLGPESQYF.

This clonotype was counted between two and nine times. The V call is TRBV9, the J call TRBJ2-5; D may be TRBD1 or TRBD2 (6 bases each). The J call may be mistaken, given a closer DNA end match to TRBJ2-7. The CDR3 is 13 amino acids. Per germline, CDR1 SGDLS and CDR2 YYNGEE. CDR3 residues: CASSAGRGLEQYF. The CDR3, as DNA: TGTGCCAGCAGCGCTGGCCGGGGGCTCGAGCAGTACTTC.

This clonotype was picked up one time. The CDR3 reads CASSPLIPEAFF. The CDR3 DNA is TGTGCCAGCAGTCCCTTGATCCCTGAAGCTTTCTTT. The chain couples TRBV12-3 or TRBV12-4 to TRBJ1-1; D unresolved. The CDR3 is 12 residues long. With 5 bases removed from V and 6 bases from J, the gap between germline ends came to 10 bases.